This TCR beta chain was retrieved from a study of cytomegalovirus exposure and HLA in healthy donors. Healthy individuals who donated bone marrow served as the donors. Despite likely unrecorded immune exposures, the donors were nominally healthy at the time of sampling. The V segment lost 7 bases and the J segment 0 bases; nucleotides outside the gene matches: 6. This CDR3 is 15 amino acids long. Germline assignment: CDR1 SGHVS and CDR2 FNYEAQ. PCR used 60 Vbeta primers and 13 Jbeta primers. In the study's own analysis: Per a later analysis, the number of unique TCR beta chains was roughly 87 million, of which 10 million to 11 million were shared. Some clones are missing from TCRdb's copy, which holds only in-frame ones; the method was immunoSEQ multiplex PCR. That table furnishes V, J and clone size, whereas the DNA furnished D and trimming. The sample shows 130,000 or so clones, 78% of them seen only once.

The chain employs TRBV7-6 and TRBJ1-3; 7 bases match TRBD1. The material sequenced was PBMCs. The TCR was taken from a woman aged 18-35 years in good health and CMV-seronegative. This CDR3 is CASTSQGGSGNTIYF. Written as DNA, the CDR3 is TGTGCCAGCACCTCCCAGGGGGGCTCTGGAAACACCATATATTTT.